This T cell receptor (beta chain) was captured in a study of cytomegalovirus exposure and HLA in healthy donors. Study overall: Earlier sequencing of about 179 million T cells yielded 95 million to 120 million unique TCR beta sequences. Unique TCRs from HLA-typed donors, around 93 million of them, were held in an early data release.

Remarks on this clone: What it binds is not known.

Findings of the study overall: Presence/absence results assume similar sequencing depth per donor, which may not hold. Associated with cytomegalovirus, according to the listing, were 150 to 200 TCR beta chains.

Trimming pared 0 bases from V and 1 base from J, leaving 9 bases between. The germline V gene encodes CDR1 SGHTA and CDR2 FQGNSA. There are 15 residues in the CDR3. Primers for the PCR totalled 60 Vbeta and 13 Jbeta. Libraries were prepared by immunoSEQ multiplex PCR; TCRdb keeps only in-frame clonotypes and omits some of them. The data show around 120,000 clones, less than 85% seen once. Source material: PBMCs. This receptor was identified in a woman between 40 and 55 years old in good health and CMV-seronegative. The gene calls are TRBV7-2 and TRBJ1-2; D unclear. The CDR3 region is CASSLAGRSNYGYTF. DNA for the CDR3: TGTGCCAGCAGCTTAGCGGGCAGAAGTAACTATGGCTACACCTTC.